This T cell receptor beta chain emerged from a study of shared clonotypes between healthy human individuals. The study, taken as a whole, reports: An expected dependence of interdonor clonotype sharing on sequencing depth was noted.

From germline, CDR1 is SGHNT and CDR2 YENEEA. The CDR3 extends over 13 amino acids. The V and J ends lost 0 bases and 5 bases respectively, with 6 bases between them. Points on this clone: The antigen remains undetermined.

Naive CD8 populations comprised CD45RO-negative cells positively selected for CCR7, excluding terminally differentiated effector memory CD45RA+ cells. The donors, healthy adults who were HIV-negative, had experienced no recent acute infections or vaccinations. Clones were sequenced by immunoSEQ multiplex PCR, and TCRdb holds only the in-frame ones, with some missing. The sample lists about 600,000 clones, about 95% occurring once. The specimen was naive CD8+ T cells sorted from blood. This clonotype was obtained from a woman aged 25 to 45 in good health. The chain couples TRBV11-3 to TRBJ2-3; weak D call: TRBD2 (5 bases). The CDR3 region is CASSLDSEDTQYF. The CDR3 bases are TGTGCCAGCAGCTTAGATAGCGAAGATACGCAGTATTTT.